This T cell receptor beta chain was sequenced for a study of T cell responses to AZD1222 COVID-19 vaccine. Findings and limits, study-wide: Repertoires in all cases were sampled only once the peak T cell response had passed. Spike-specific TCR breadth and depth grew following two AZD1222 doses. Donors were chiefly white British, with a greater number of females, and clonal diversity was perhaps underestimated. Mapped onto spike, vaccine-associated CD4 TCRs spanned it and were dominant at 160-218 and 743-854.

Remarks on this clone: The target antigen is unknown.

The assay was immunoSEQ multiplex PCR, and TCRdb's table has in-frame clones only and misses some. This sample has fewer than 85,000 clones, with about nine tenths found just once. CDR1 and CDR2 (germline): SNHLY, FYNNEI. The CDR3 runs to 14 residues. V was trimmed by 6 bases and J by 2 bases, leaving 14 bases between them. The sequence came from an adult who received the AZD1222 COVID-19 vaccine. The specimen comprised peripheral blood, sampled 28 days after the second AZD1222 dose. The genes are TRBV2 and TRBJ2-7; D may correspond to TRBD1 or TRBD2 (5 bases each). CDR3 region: CASRPGTYPYEQYF. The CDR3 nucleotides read TGTGCCAGCAGGCCCGGGACCTACCCCTACGAGCAGTACTTC.